The 19 T cell receptor beta chains reported below all come from one sample, sequenced in a study of CD8 T cells in ankylosing spondylitis. These TCRs' antigens remain unknown. Broader study findings: In ankylosing spondylitis blood, a motif of fewer than 10 highly homologous TCR beta variants appeared characteristic.

Via MiXCR, TCRdb re-called the 5' RACE reads, giving one row per CDR3 protein. The sample has about 800,000 distinct CDR3 sequences, 12% seen once. Sequenced material: blood, either unsorted or a sorted T cell fraction (not recorded which). Receptors were obtained from a male donor with ankylosing spondylitis.

This clonotype has a handful of counts. The V gene is TRBV7-2, the J gene TRBJ1-4, with TRBD1 identical over 8 bases. The CDR3 has 15 residues. Trimming cost V 5 bases and J 4 bases; bases outside gene matches: 6. Germline V CDR1 and CDR2: SGHTA, FQGNSA. The CDR3 is CASSRQGAHNEKLFF. CDR3 nucleotide sequence: TGTGCCAGCAGCCGTCAGGGGGCGCATAATGAAAAACTGTTTTTT.

This clonotype was counted a few times. The V and J genes are TRBV29-1 and TRBJ2-1; 10 positions match TRBD2. The ends lost 7 bases at V and 4 bases at J; junction bases unmatched: 7. Germline values: CDR1 SQVTM, CDR2 ANQGSEA. This CDR3 is 14 amino acids long. CDR3 amino acids: CSAGLAEVYNEQFF. The DNA for the CDR3 is TGCAGCGCCGGACTAGCGGAGGTTTACAATGAGCAGTTCTTC.

In this sample, this clonotype turned up a few times. The rearrangement uses TRBV7-2 and TRBJ1-6; D is uncertain. The CDR3 extends over 13 amino acids. V shed 4 bases and J shed 14 bases, with 15 bases lying between them. Germline CDR1 SGHTA, CDR2 FQGNSA. CDR3 region: CASSSWALSTLHF. CDR3 coding DNA: TGTGCCAGCAGCTCCTGGGCCCTGTCGACCCTCCACTTT.

The gene calls are TRBV6-1 and TRBJ2-5, with a possible D match to TRBD2 (5 bases). The CDR3 loop spans 14 amino acids. Germline CDR1 reads MNHNS; CDR2 reads SASEGT. The ends were cut back, 6 bases at V and 5 bases at J, with 16 bases in the middle. In nucleotides, the CDR3 is TGTGCCAGCAGCCTTGAGACTGGGGAGGAGACCCAGTACTTC. It translates to CASSLETGEETQYF.

V usage is TRBV7-2 and J usage is TRBJ2-2; TRBD2 is a possible D gene (6 bases). Germline V CDR1 and CDR2: SGHTA, FQGNSA. This CDR3 contains 15 residues. Trimming removed 4 bases from V and 5 bases from J, with 14 bases in between. The CDR3 loop is CASSSAGSPTGELFF. As DNA, the CDR3 is TGTGCCAGCAGCTCCGCGGGGTCCCCAACCGGGGAGCTGTTTTTT.

This clonotype was found a few times. This sequence joins TRBV12-3 or TRBV12-4 and TRBJ2-3; D ambiguous. The CDR3 covers 15 residues. V was cut by 5 bases and J by 0 bases, with 12 bases left in between. This chain's CDR3 is CASSPLPASTDTQYF. For the CDR3, the DNA is TGTGCCAGCAGTCCACTTCCGGCTAGCACAGATACGCAGTATTTT.

This clonotype was observed a handful of times. The chain has TRBV5-1 and TRBJ2-1; D is possibly TRBD2 (5 bases). V was clipped by 4 bases and J by 0 bases, with 11 bases between them. The CDR3 runs to 15 residues. Germline V gives CDR1 SGHRS, CDR2 YFSETQ. In nucleotides, the CDR3 is TGCGCCAGCAGCATAGCGCTCAGCTCCTACAATGAGCAGTTCTTC. Amino acid sequence: CASSIALSSYNEQFF.

This clonotype appeared a few times. The CDR3 is CASSYDRRTEAFF. CDR3 DNA sequence: TGTGCCAGCAGCTACGACAGGAGGACTGAAGCTTTCTTT. This sequence joins TRBV7-3 and TRBJ1-1, with a tentative D call TRBD1 (6 bases). The V end was cut by 4 bases, the J end by 5 bases, with 11 bases between. This CDR3 spans 13 amino acids. CDR1 is SGHTA and CDR2 is FQGTGA in the germline V gene.

This clonotype was seen a few times. The gene calls are TRBV15 and TRBJ1-5; D is undetermined. The CDR3 extends over 18 amino acids. Per the germline V gene, CDR1 is LNHNV and CDR2 is YYDKDF (reference sequence). Trimming left V 0 bases short and J 3 bases short, with 18 bases between. CDR3: CATSREDHRRGFNQPQHF. The CDR3 DNA reads TGTGCCACCAGCAGAGAAGATCACCGGCGGGGTTTCAATCAGCCCCAGCATTTT.

This clonotype was seen at least ten times. This chain joins TRBV4-2 and TRBJ1-1, with TRBD1 matching over 9 bases. CDR1 is LGHNA, CDR2 YNFKEQ, per germline. CDR3 length equals 15 residues. V was clipped by 2 bases and J by 5 bases; unmatched bases: 6. The CDR3 nucleotides are TGTGCCAGCAGCCAAACACAGGGGGCGCAGACTGAAGCTTTCTTT. This gives the protein CASSQTQGAQTEAFF.

In this sample, this clonotype turned up a few times. The rearrangement links TRBV20-1 to TRBJ1-2; D is uncertain. Germline lookup yields CDR1 DFQATT and CDR2 SNEGSKA (reference sequence). The CDR3 runs to 14 residues. The ends were cut back, 3 bases at V and 8 bases at J, with 19 bases in the middle. CDR3 in amino acids: CSASPRAGGKGYTF. CDR3 nucleotides: TGCAGTGCTAGCCCCCGCGCAGGCGGAAAAGGCTACACCTTC.

This clonotype was picked up a small number of times. The genes are TRBV27 and TRBJ2-5, with TRBD1 as a possible D gene (5 bases). CDR1 MNHEY and CDR2 SMNVEV come from the germline V gene (reference sequence). V was shortened by 6 bases and J by 4 bases, with 15 bases between the two germline ends. This CDR3 is 14 amino acids long. CDR3 DNA sequence: TGTGCCAGCAGCCATCGGCAGGGCAGAGAGACCCAGTACTTC. It specifies CASSHRQGRETQYF.

V is TRBV28 and J is TRBJ2-7; 8 positions agree with TRBD2. The CDR3 runs to 16 residues. Trimming at V came to 6 bases and at J to 3 bases, leaving 13 bases not matched to a gene. CDR1 is MDHEN, CDR2 SYDVKM, per germline. In DNA form, the CDR3 reads TGTGCCAGCAGCAAGACCCCCGGGACTAGTGGCTACGAGCAGTACTTC. This sequence encodes CASSKTPGTSGYEQYF.

To note about this clonotype: One end of the junction does not line up with germline, which may come from a read error. The chain couples TRBV20-1 to TRBJ2-7, with 10 bases lining up with TRBD2. The CDR3 consists of 16 residues. Germline CDR1 and CDR2: DFQATT and SNEGSKA (reference sequence). In DNA form, the CDR3 reads TGCTGTGCTAGAGGCCCGATCAGCGGGAGGGCTTACGAGCAGTACTTC. Protein: CCARGPISGRAYEQYF.

The table lists this clonotype with a few counts. The rearrangement joins TRBV3-1 to TRBJ2-3; no reliable D call. The CDR3 is 15 amino acids. Germline V lookup: CDR1 LGHDT, CDR2 YNNKEL (reference sequence). The V gene lost 5 bases and the J gene lost 6 bases, with 18 bases spanning the gap. DNA for the CDR3: TGTGCCAGCAGCTTTACCGGTTCCATCCTCGATACGCAGTATTTT. Residues: CASSFTGSILDTQYF.

The chain links TRBV20-1 to TRBJ2-5; D gene uncertain. The germline CDR1 and CDR2 sequences are DFQATT and SNEGSKA (reference sequence). This CDR3 has 14 residues. Trimming took 0 bases from V and 2 from J, leaving 10 bases between them. The CDR3 nucleotides are TGCAGTGCTAGAGATGTTCTAGATCAAGAGACCCAGTACTTC. Its protein is CSARDVLDQETQYF.

This clonotype has only a few counts. J is TRBJ2-5 and V is TRBV20-1, with D perhaps matching TRBD1 or TRBD2 (6 bases each). In germline, CDR1 is DFQATT, CDR2 SNEGSKA (reference sequence). This CDR3 has 14 residues. V lost 3 bases, J lost 0 bases, and 11 bases lay in between. CDR3 coding DNA: TGCAGTGCTAGTCGGGGGCGCAACCAAGAGACCCAGTACTTC. Translating it yields CSASRGRNQETQYF.

This sequence joins TRBV7-3 and TRBJ2-3; D possibly uses TRBD1 or TRBD2 (6 bases each). The V end was cut by 4 bases, the J end by 6 bases, with 20 bases between. Germline assignment: CDR1 SGHTA and CDR2 FQGTGA. The CDR3 totals 16 residues. The CDR3 sequence is CASSSSGGQVGDTQYF. CDR3 nucleotides: TGTGCCAGCAGCTCCTCCGGGGGCCAGGTGGGCGATACGCAGTATTTT.

The chain couples TRBV13 to TRBJ2-1; perhaps TRBD1 as D (5 bases). The CDR3 length is 13 residues. Trimming took off 6 bases at V and 4 bases at J, with 10 bases between the two ends. The germline gives CDR1 PRHDT, CDR2 FYEKMQ (reference sequence). The CDR3 sequence is CASSMTEYNEQFF. DNA of the CDR3: TGTGCCAGCAGTATGACAGAGTACAATGAGCAGTTCTTC.